Listed below are T cell receptor beta chains from one sample, sequenced in a study of T-cell reconstitution after alpha-beta-depleted transplantation in children. TCRdb reanalysed the PCR reads using MiXCR and keeps one entry per CDR3 protein. This table has around 600,000 distinct CDR3 sequences, under 25% appearing once. Sequencing was performed on PBMCs, mostly from graft donor cells, taken 360 days after TCRalphabeta/CD19-depleted stem cell transplant. These receptors all stem from a boy younger than two who had a stem cell transplant for acute myeloid leukemia, so the T cells may come from the graft donor. Each CDR3 is given with its conserved first and last residue. D genes are given only for firm matches. Rows give clone size only sometimes, using once, few, many, or a class for an expanded clone.

v_call	j_call	d_call	clone_size	cdr3_aa	cdr3_nt
TRBV18	TRBJ2-5	.	.	CASSPQQGGGQETQYF	TGTGCCAGCTCACCACAACAGGGAGGTGGACAAGAGACCCAGTACTTC
TRBV12-3/TRBV12-4	TRBJ1-2	.	many	CASSFELTVSNYGYTF	TGTGCCAGCAGTTTTGAGTTGACAGTTTCTAACTATGGCTACACCTTC
TRBV7-2	TRBJ1-5	.	.	CASSPYLGNQPQHF	TGTGCCAGCAGCCCCTACTTAGGCAATCAGCCCCAGCATTTT
TRBV20-1	TRBJ2-1	.	many	CSAFLVWPAGNEQFF	TGCAGTGCCTTCTTGGTATGGCCCGCCGGCAATGAGCAGTTCTTC
TRBV12-3/TRBV12-4	TRBJ1-6	.	.	CASRPPGLGNSPLHF	TGTGCCAGCAGGCCCCCGGGACTCGGAAATTCACCCCTCCACTTT
TRBV20-1	TRBJ2-6	TRBD2	.	CSARTRGLGVLTF	TGCAGTGCCCGGACTAGGGGTCTCGGCGTCCTGACTTTC
TRBV6-6	TRBJ1-1	.	few	CASSYSSREGAFF	TGTGCCAGCAGTTACTCGAGCAGGGAAGGAGCTTTCTTT
TRBV13	TRBJ1-2	TRBD1	.	CASSQRQGPYGYTF	TGTGCCAGCAGCCAAAGACAGGGACCCTATGGCTACACCTTC
TRBV11-1	TRBJ2-5	.	.	CASSRRKPQETQYF	TGTGCCAGCAGCCGTCGGAAGCCCCAAGAGACCCAGTACTTC
TRBV6-2/TRBV6-3	TRBJ2-3	.	few	CASSYLDGPTDTQYF	TGTGCCAGCAGTTACTTGGACGGTCCCACAGATACGCAGTATTTT
TRBV6-5	TRBJ1-2	.	.	CASSYSQGQLYTF	TGTGCCAGCAGTTACTCGCAAGGACAGCTCTACACCTTC
TRBV28	TRBJ2-5	.	many	CASSFEGGRTQYF	TGTGCCAGCAGTTTTGAGGGGGGCAGGACCCAGTACTTC
TRBV18	TRBJ2-7	TRBD1	once	CASSRTGVNEQYF	TGTGCCAGCTCGCGGACAGGGGTCAACGAGCAGTACTTC
TRBV20-1	TRBJ2-7	.	few	CSAGLGIYEQYF	TGCAGTGCTGGACTCGGGATCTACGAGCAGTACTTC
TRBV29-1	TRBJ2-1	TRBD2	many	CSVARTSGAGEQFF	TGCAGCGTAGCCAGGACTAGCGGGGCAGGGGAGCAGTTCTTC
TRBV7-8	TRBJ2-5	TRBD2	few	CASTLRPSGGRETQYF	TGTGCCAGCACCCTCAGGCCTAGCGGGGGTCGGGAGACCCAGTACTTC
TRBV7-9	TRBJ2-7	TRBD1	.	CASSWDRLDYEQYF	TGTGCCAGCAGCTGGGACAGGTTGGACTACGAGCAGTACTTC
TRBV12-3/TRBV12-4	TRBJ2-1	TRBD1	many	CASRNDRGWNEQFF	TGTGCCAGCAGAAATGACAGGGGGTGGAATGAGCAGTTCTTC
TRBV5-1	TRBJ2-5	TRBD1	.	CASSRVGDRLSSQETQYF	TGCGCCAGCAGCCGGGTTGGGGACAGGCTTTCTTCCCAAGAGACCCAGTACTTC
TRBV29-1	TRBJ2-7	.	few	CSVTWGALGFYEQYF	TGCAGCGTTACTTGGGGGGCGCTGGGGTTCTACGAGCAGTACTTC
TRBV20-1	TRBJ2-5	.	few	CSARAGWNRGKETQYF	TGCAGTGCTAGAGCAGGGTGGAATCGGGGGAAGGAGACCCAGTACTTC
TRBV9	TRBJ2-1	TRBD2	many	CASSVGGGGAYNEQFF	TGTGCCAGCAGCGTAGGGGGCGGGGGGGCCTACAATGAGCAGTTCTTC
TRBV7-8	TRBJ2-1	TRBD2	many	CASSLRTSGASSYNEQFF	TGTGCCAGCTCCCTTCGGACTAGCGGGGCGAGCTCCTACAATGAGCAGTTCTTC
TRBV4-3	TRBJ2-5	TRBD2	.	CASSQDLAGGAGETQYF	TGCGCCAGCAGCCAAGATCTTGCCGGGGGGGCTGGTGAGACCCAGTACTTC
TRBV12-5	TRBJ2-3	.	many	CASGTTPGDFTDTQYF	TGTGCTAGTGGTACCACCCCTGGGGACTTCACAGATACGCAGTATTTT
TRBV11-2	TRBJ1-3	.	.	CASSPRERWTVSGNTIYF	TGTGCCAGCAGCCCGAGAGAAAGATGGACTGTCTCTGGAAACACCATATATTTT
TRBV5-1	TRBJ1-3	TRBD1	.	CASSFGQGGGNTIYF	TGCGCCAGCAGCTTCGGACAGGGAGGAGGAAACACCATATATTTT
TRBV20-1	TRBJ2-5	TRBD2	few	CSASILAGGPDETQYF	TGCAGTGCTAGTATACTAGCGGGGGGGCCGGACGAGACCCAGTACTTC
TRBV12-3/TRBV12-4	TRBJ2-4	.	.	CASSPTGRVINIQYF	TGTGCCAGCAGCCCTACAGGGAGGGTTATAAACATTCAGTACTTC
TRBV6-2/TRBV6-3	TRBJ2-7	TRBD2	.	CASSRTSGAYEQYF	TGTGCCAGCAGTCGGACTAGCGGGGCCTACGAGCAGTACTTC
TRBV24-1	TRBJ2-6	.	many	CATSDFRGGTGANVLTF	TGTGCCACCAGTGATTTCAGGGGCGGTACTGGGGCCAACGTCCTGACTTTC
TRBV4-3	TRBJ2-7	.	many	CASSQGRRSYEQYF	TGCGCCAGCAGCCAGGGTCGGAGGTCCTACGAGCAGTACTTC
TRBV28	TRBJ2-5	.	few	CASSLRRQETQYF	TGTGCCAGCAGTTTACGGCGGCAGGAGACCCAGTACTTC
TRBV29-1	TRBJ1-5	.	many	CSVGGESNQPQHF	TGCAGCGTTGGAGGTGAGAGCAATCAGCCCCAGCATTTT
TRBV6-1	TRBJ1-5	.	.	CASRPQGGNQPQHF	TGTGCCAGCAGACCACAGGGCGGCAATCAGCCCCAGCATTTT
TRBV6-1	TRBJ2-7	.	many	CASSDDRGVYEQYF	TGTGCCAGCAGCGATGATCGGGGTGTCTACGAGCAGTACTTC
TRBV20-1	TRBJ2-2	TRBD2	.	CSAPGLAGLNTGELFF	TGCAGTGCCCCGGGGCTAGCGGGGTTGAACACCGGGGAGCTGTTTTTT
TRBV7-6	TRBJ1-5	.	few	CASSLVAGTSNQPQHF	TGTGCCAGCAGCTTAGTGGCTGGGACTAGCAATCAGCCCCAGCATTTT